This TCR beta chain was identified in a study of cytomegalovirus exposure and HLA in healthy donors (dated by TCRdb to about 2017). Regarding the complete study: According to an earlier analysis of a few hundred of the donors, about 179 million T cells yielded 95 million to 140 million unique TCR beta sequences and 276 Gb of sequence data. Approximately 300 gigabases of sequencing data and around 85 million unique TCR sequences made up an early release that covered roughly 670 HLA-typed donors. Of the roughly 400 genotyped donors, around 81% fell in the genetic ancestry cluster associated with self-reported Caucasian donors. The study was designed to test whether signatures of past pathogen exposure could be identified by cataloging public T cell receptors. The study used immunosequencing to profile the T cell repertoires of more than 650 subjects and linked those repertoires to cytomegalovirus serostatus. Along with the roughly 670-subject first cohort, a separate validation cohort of approximately 110 different subjects was used. High-throughput TCR immunosequencing, statistical association of individual TCRs with disease status, and machine learning were combined to predict cytomegalovirus infection status. A later analysis re-analyzed previously published TCR beta repertoires from 500 to 700 donors and added high-resolution HLA genotyping to study TCR occurrence patterns. The later analysis used no new phenotypic data to find candidate immune exposures, relying instead on TCR beta sequences and their occurrence across donors. An earlier analysis of approximately 630 of the donors applied high-throughput TCR beta sequencing to assess whether each TCR beta V gene segment acted as functional or pseudogenic. Alongside the repertoire data, information on donor age, sex, ethnicity and CMV serostatus was compiled. In a later genetic analysis, genome-wide SNP genotypes for about 55% of the roughly 700 donors were used, and that subset was treated as a discovery cohort. Every repertoire in the discovery cohort had been generated on one and the same sequencing platform. Class I and class II HLA loci were covered by the typing at four-digit resolution. The number of donors typed differed by locus, with about 620-630 for A, B, C, DRB1 and DQB1, more than 500 for DQA1, approximately 570 for DPA1, and some 440 for DPB1. About 5 DR-DQ haplotypes were handled as single units for association and clustering, since linkage in the cohort was strong. On average, about 240,000 unique TCR beta nucleotide sequences were sequenced per donor among fewer than 500 genotyped donors of the cohort, with about 17% of those sequences being non-productive. Overall study results and their limits: The authors suggested that the approach could potentially be generalized to other disease states and immunological phenotypes. Because counts were too low, about 18 rarely observed V segments, including chromosome 9 orphons, were left out of the earlier analysis of some 640 of the donors. In a later genetic analysis, a missense DCLRE1C variant was associated with V-gene and J-gene trimming of TCR beta chains, and the association was replicated in an independent cohort. Strong co-occurrence of HLA alleles, especially DR and DQ, made assigning TCR associations to individual alleles difficult. According to a later analysis, parvovirus B19, influenza, CMV and Epstein-Barr virus appeared linked to several top co-occurrence clusters. In a later genetic analysis, fewer N-insertions in productive TCRs were reported among donors in an Asian-associated ancestry cluster than the approximately 670-donor mean. The cohort was sequenced for TCR beta chains only, and without alpha or paired-chain data the features that could be detected were limited. In an earlier analysis of 450 to 750 of the donors, most TCR beta V segments appeared in productive rearrangements about 87% or about 30% of the time, broadly matching IMGT annotations. At a false discovery rate of 0.05, a later analysis linked 15,000 to 20,000 TCR beta sequences to specific HLA alleles. The study gave a list of 150 to 200 TCR beta chains associated with cytomegalovirus. Correlated functional status among segregating V segments might be attributable to linkage disequilibrium, but an unknown experimental factor could not be ruled out. Because the 87-base-pair reads could not distinguish some IMGT-functional V segments, including TRBV6-2 and TRBV6-3, those segments were excluded. A later analysis found that most CMV-associated TCR beta chains appeared HLA-restricted, with HLA associations seemingly driven largely by CMV exposure. Roughly uniform sequencing depth across donors was assumed in presence/absence analyses, although this assumption may not hold. While some public TCRs were present in many individuals, most TCR sequences turned up only very rarely across donors. In a later analysis, HLA-associated TCR beta chains showed more clonal expansion and lower generation probabilities than non-associated chains that were equally common. A cluster of highly shared sequence variants was judged likely to represent a technical artifact of the sequencing pipeline. A further reported finding was that TCR beta sequences accurately predicted the HLA-A and HLA-B alleles for most subjects in the first cohort. HLA typing was unavailable for some donors at each locus, so association tests used only the typed subset. Three of the identified cytomegalovirus-associated TCR beta chains were confirmed in vitro to be specific for cytomegalovirus antigens. The only immune exposure information available for the cohort was CMV serostatus. A later analysis found that TCR association rates varied across HLA loci, with DRB1 alleles showing the most associated TCRs and HLA-C alleles the fewest. The classifier was reported to diagnose cytomegalovirus status with high specificity and sensitivity in both the original and validation cohorts.

This clone appeared a few times. The antigen it recognizes is unknown. No much larger clonotype is one base removed from it; base qualities were not supplied. The cohort was made up of approximately 700 healthy bone marrow donors. Cohort members were all nominally healthy when sampled, although unrecorded immune exposures were likely present. The donor tested CMV seropositive and was one of the 289 seropositive cohort members. A peripheral blood sample was provided by each donor, and peripheral blood mononuclear cells were used for TCR beta sequencing. The Qiagen DNeasy Blood Extraction Kit was used to extract genomic DNA from the blood cell samples. The library came from the immunoSEQ multiplex PCR assay. A mixture of 60 forward primers for TCR Vbeta segments and 13 reverse primers for TCR Jbeta segments was used in the multiplex PCR. The CDR3 region of rearranged TCR beta genes was amplified from genomic DNA with a multiplex PCR assay. The Illumina HiSeq System was used to sequence the amplified TCR beta libraries as 87-base-pair reads. The source study handled its data this way. In a later analysis, tens of millions of unique TCR beta chains were counted across the 650 to 750 repertoires, and approximately 11 million of these chains were shared by at least two donors. To remove PCR and sequencing errors, raw reads were error-corrected and collapsed into unique sequences using a nearest-neighbor algorithm that merged closely related sequences. CDR3 sequences were aligned to IMGT reference sequences to assign V, D and J gene segments. Each retained sequence needed at least a six-nucleotide match to both a V gene segment and a J gene segment. A rearrangement counted as productive if the CDR3 had no stop codons and remained in frame with V and J, and every other rearrangement counted as non-productive. Following IMGT convention, CDR3 was defined as the stretch from the second conserved V-encoded cysteine up to the conserved J-encoded phenylalanine. Sequences without an unambiguous match to a single V gene segment were excluded from the earlier analysis of several hundred of the donors. In an earlier analysis of about 590 of the donors, a V segment was called functional when productive rearrangements were above 56.7%, and segregating when the standard deviation between donors exceeded 5%. A statistical classification framework was built for diagnosing cytomegalovirus status from the catalog of TCR beta chain sequences. In a later analysis, TCR nucleotide sequences were compared against IMGT/GENE-DB human TR gene sequences so that V and J genes could be assigned. A later analysis assigned CDR3 sequences and most-parsimonious VDJ recombination scenarios with the TCRdist pipeline. In a later analysis, each TCR beta chain was defined by its CDR3 amino acid sequence together with its V-gene family, and reads without a unique V-gene family were excluded. To address suspected cross-contamination and a sequencing artifact, a later analysis removed 550 to 750 highly shared, low-generation-probability nucleotide sequences. In a later analysis, a clonal expansion index was calculated for each public chain from normalized within-repertoire ranks of inferred template counts. In a later analysis, generation probabilities were computed using a VDJ recombination model fitted to out-of-frame rearrangements, and the results were checked against IGoR. Hypergeometric tests were used in a later analysis to score TCR-TCR, TCR-HLA and TCR-CMV co-occurrence, with a repertoire-size bias correction applied to the TCR pairs. To estimate false discovery rates, a later analysis permuted the HLA or CMV assignments 20 times. A later analysis grouped co-occurring TCRs with DBSCAN, adding TCRdist sequence similarity when clustering within HLA-allele-positive subsets. Repertoires with fewer than 30,000 or more than 120,000 public chains, plus five repertoires with anomalous nucleotide sharing, were excluded from co-occurrence clustering. Imported from immuneACCESS, the table was reduced by TCRdb to in-frame sequences with V and J called. These copies leave out some clones; in studies compared against another copy, an unresolved V gene accounts for under half, and the cause of the remainder is not known. D and trimming come from the DNA, and the V and J calls and clone size come from that table. The sample contains some 89,000 clones, 78% of them found a single time. Approximately 4% of the sample lies in the top ten.

Germline trimming amounts to 4 bases on V and 3 bases on J, with 1 as the count of junction bases outside the gene matches. Per the germline V gene, SGHTS is the CDR1 and YDEGEE is the CDR2. The CDR3 sequence holds 13 residues, the cysteine and phenylalanine included. Kept here is only the CDR3 DNA, which spans 39 bases and is read in frame from base 1. This TCR was sampled from a woman aged 40 to 50 in good health and CMV-seropositive. Sequenced input: PBMCs. Recombination joined TRBV5-8 with TRBJ2-7; 10 central nucleotides agree with TRBD1. The DNA sequence is given as TGTGCCAGCAGCCGGGACAGGGGCTACGAGCAGTACTTC. Its protein is CASSRDRGYEQYF.